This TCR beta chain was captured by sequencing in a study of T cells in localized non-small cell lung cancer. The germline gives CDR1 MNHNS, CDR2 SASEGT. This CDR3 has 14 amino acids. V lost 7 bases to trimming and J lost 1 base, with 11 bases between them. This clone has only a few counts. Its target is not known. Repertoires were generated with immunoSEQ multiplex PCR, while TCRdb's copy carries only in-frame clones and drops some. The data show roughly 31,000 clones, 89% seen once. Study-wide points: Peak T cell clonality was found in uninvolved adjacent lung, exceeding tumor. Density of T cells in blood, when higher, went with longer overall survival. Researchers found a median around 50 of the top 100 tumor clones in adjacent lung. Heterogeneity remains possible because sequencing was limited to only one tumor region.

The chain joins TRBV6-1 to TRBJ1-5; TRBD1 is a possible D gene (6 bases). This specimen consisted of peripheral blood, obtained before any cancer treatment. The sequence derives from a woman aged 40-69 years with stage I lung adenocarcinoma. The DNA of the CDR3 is TGTGCCAGCACTCCGGACAGAAGCAATCAGCCCCAGCATTTT. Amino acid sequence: CASTPDRSNQPQHF.